Sequencing of this T cell receptor beta chain was carried out in a study of CD8+ T cells in alopecia areata. The CDR3 totals 13 residues. Trimming removed 5 bases from V and 1 base from J; junction bases left unmatched: 1. CDR1 and CDR2 (germline): ENHRY, SYGVKD. Of note for this clone: The antigen remains unidentified.

Overall study results and limits: Scalp sample sequencing also detects resident alphabeta T cells of normal skin. Normal scalp had lower clonality than lesional scalp, with alopecia totalis/universalis lesions showing this most strongly.

After isolation, RNA underwent reverse transcription to generate cDNA as the sequencing template. Libraries were prepared by immunoSEQ multiplex PCR; TCRdb keeps only in-frame clonotypes and omits some of them. The sample lists about 100,000 clones, approximately 59% occurring once. The sequencing sample was made of CD8+ T cells sorted from blood. The TCR originated in a human donor in good health. The V gene is TRBV10-3, the J gene TRBJ2-5; 7 bases map to TRBD1. The chain's CDR3 is CAISYRGQETQYF. In DNA form, the CDR3 reads TGTGCCATCAGTTACAGGGGCCAAGAGACCCAGTACTTC.